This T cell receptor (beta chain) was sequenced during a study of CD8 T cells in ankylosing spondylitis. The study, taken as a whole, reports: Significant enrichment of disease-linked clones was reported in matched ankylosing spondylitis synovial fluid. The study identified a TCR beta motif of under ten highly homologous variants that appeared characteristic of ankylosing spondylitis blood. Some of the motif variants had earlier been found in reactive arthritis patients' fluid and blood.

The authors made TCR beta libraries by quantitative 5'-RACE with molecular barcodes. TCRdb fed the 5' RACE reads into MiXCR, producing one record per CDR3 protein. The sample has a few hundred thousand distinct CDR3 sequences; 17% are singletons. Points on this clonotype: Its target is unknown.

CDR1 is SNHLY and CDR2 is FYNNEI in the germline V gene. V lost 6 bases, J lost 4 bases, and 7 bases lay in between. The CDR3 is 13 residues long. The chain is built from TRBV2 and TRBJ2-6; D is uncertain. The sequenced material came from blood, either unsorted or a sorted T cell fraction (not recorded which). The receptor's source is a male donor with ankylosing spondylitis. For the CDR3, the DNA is TGTGCCAGCAGGATGGGCGGGGCCAACGTCCTGACTTTC. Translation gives CASRMGGANVLTF.